The 30 T cell receptor beta chains below all came from one sample that was sequenced in a study of radiation and T cells in renal cell carcinoma. Libraries were prepared by immunoSEQ multiplex PCR; TCRdb keeps only in-frame clonotypes and omits some of them. The sample has roughly 15,000 clones, less than 65% seen once; the top ten hold approximately 15%. Treatment of the sample: treatment-naive control, cytoreductive nephrectomy. Sequencing used tumor tissue, obtained from a patient whose treatment was nephrectomy without radiotherapy. These receptors were obtained from a man in his 60s with renal cell carcinoma.

This clone was counted only a few times. The chain joins TRBV4-2 to TRBJ2-5; 10 bases are a match to TRBD2. The CDR3 is 17 residues long. V was pared by 1 base and J by 2 bases, with 7 bases of the junction left unmatched. CDR1 LGHNA and CDR2 YNFKEQ come from the germline V gene. CDR3 protein: CASSQVSSSGGQETQYF. In DNA form, the CDR3 reads TGTGCCAGCAGCCAAGTTAGTTCTAGCGGGGGACAAGAGACCCAGTACTTC.

In its sample, this clone was seen once. J is TRBJ2-7 and V is TRBV7-2; 12 bases agree with TRBD2. There are 14 residues in the CDR3. The V segment lost 3 bases and the J segment 3 bases; nucleotides outside the gene matches: 0. From germline, CDR1 is SGHTA and CDR2 FQGNSA. The DNA of the CDR3 is TGTGCCAGCAGCTTGACTAGCGGGAGCTACGAGCAGTACTTC. Amino acid sequence: CASSLTSGSYEQYF.

The chain links TRBV6-5 to TRBJ1-2, with D uncertain. Trimming pared 7 bases from V and 1 base from J, leaving 10 bases between. The CDR3 length is 13 residues. CDR1 is MNHEY, CDR2 SVGAGI, per germline. CDR3 loop: CASTPGLNYGYTF. For the CDR3, the DNA is TGTGCCAGCACCCCGGGTCTTAACTATGGCTACACCTTC.

In its sample, this clone ranks as medium-sized. The chain joins TRBV6-6 to TRBJ1-1, with 7 bases lining up with TRBD1. Germline lookup yields CDR1 MNHNY and CDR2 SVGAGI (reference sequence). There are 12 residues in the CDR3. Trimming cost V 7 bases and J 4 bases; bases outside gene matches: 3. CDR3 region: CASTGDSTEAFF. DNA for the CDR3: TGTGCCAGCACCGGGGACAGCACTGAAGCTTTCTTT.

A few counts support this clone. The chain uses TRBV9 and TRBJ2-1; 7 bases are shared with TRBD1. Germline-derived CDR1 and CDR2 are SGDLS and YYNGEE. CDR3 length equals 11 residues. The junction had 4 bases not matched to a gene; V was cut back by 3 bases and J by 13 bases. CDR3 nucleotide sequence: TGTGCCAGCAGCGGCAGGGGGTTCCAGTTCTTC. Protein: CASSGRGFQFF.

J is TRBJ2-5 and V is TRBV18, with D tentatively TRBD1 (6 bases). V lost 5 bases and J lost 5, with 21 bases in between. CDR3 length equals 16 residues. Germline-derived CDR1 and CDR2 are KGHSH and LQKENI. The CDR3 sequence: CASSSALDIQGETQYF. Written as DNA, the CDR3 is TGTGCCAGCTCATCCGCCCTGGACATTCAGGGGGAGACCCAGTACTTC. Looking up the rest from reference TRBV18 and TRBJ2-5 gives the full variable domain: NAGVMQNPRHLVRRRGQEARLRCSPMKGHSHVYWYRQLPEEGLKFMVYLQKENIIDESGMPKERFSAEFPKEGPSILRIQQVVRGDSAAYFCASSSALDIQGETQYFGPGTRLLVL.

This chain joins TRBV11-2 and TRBJ2-2, with 11 nucleotides matching TRBD2. The V and J ends lost 0 bases and 1 base, in that order; junction bases with no gene match: 10. Germline loops: CDR1 SGHAT, CDR2 FQNNGV. This CDR3 spans 20 amino acids. The CDR3 DNA sequence: TGTGCCAGCAGCTTAGATCCGCCACTAGCGGGAGTTTTGAACACCGGGGAGCTGTTTTTT. Its translation: CASSLDPPLAGVLNTGELFF. Full variable domain (outside the CDR3, taken from reference TRBV11-2 and TRBJ2-2): EAGVAQSPRYKIIEKRQSVAFWCNPISGHATLYWYQQILGQGPKLLIQFQNNGVVDDSQLPKDRFSAERLKGVDSTLKIQPAKLEDSAVYLCASSLDPPLAGVLNTGELFFGEGSRLTVL.

The chain employs TRBV2 and TRBJ1-1, with 9 bases lining up with TRBD1. The germline CDR1 and CDR2 sequences are SNHLY and FYNNEI. The V and J ends lost 6 bases and 4 bases, in that order; junction bases with no gene match: 9. The CDR3 is 15 amino acids. CDR3 bases: TGTGCCAGCAGCGCTCGGACAGGGGTTGGCACTGAAGCTTTCTTT. Protein: CASSARTGVGTEAFF.

This clone appeared once. J is TRBJ2-7 and V is TRBV9, with TRBD2 matching 11 bases. The junction had 5 bases not matched to a gene; V was cut back by 3 bases and J by 6 bases. Looked up from germline, CDR1 is SGDLS and CDR2 is YYNGEE. The CDR3 loop spans 14 amino acids. In nucleotides, the CDR3 is TGTGCCAGCAGCGCGAGCCTAGCGGGAGGCGAGCAGTACTTC. This sequence encodes CASSASLAGGEQYF.

The chain has TRBV19 and TRBJ2-3, with D hard to call. This CDR3 spans 13 amino acids. Germline loops: CDR1 LNHDA, CDR2 SQIVND (reference sequence). Deletions cut 5 bases from V and 0 bases from J, with 6 bases between. CDR3 loop: CASSGVSTDTQYF. The CDR3 nucleotides are TGTGCCAGTAGTGGGGTTAGCACAGATACGCAGTATTTT.

The chain couples TRBV4-2 to TRBJ2-1; 8 nucleotides line up with TRBD2. The CDR3 is made up of 16 amino acids. From germline, CDR1 is LGHNA and CDR2 YNFKEQ. V lost 0 bases and J lost 7; bases outside the gene matches: 8. CDR3 sequence reads: CASSQDAAGVGNEQFF. The CDR3 DNA reads TGTGCCAGCAGCCAAGATGCAGCGGGAGTGGGGAATGAGCAGTTCTTC.

Only a few counts were recorded for this clone. This chain joins TRBV2 and TRBJ1-1; maybe TRBD1 (5 bases). V lost 8 bases and J lost 11, with 12 bases in between. Germline CDR1 and CDR2: SNHLY and FYNNEI. This CDR3 spans 10 amino acids. This CDR3 reads CASDGGRAFF. The CDR3 DNA reads TGTGCCAGCGACGGGGGTCGGGCTTTCTTT.

This clone was counted once. V usage is TRBV21-1 and J usage is TRBJ2-1. TRBV21-1 is listed as a pseudogene. The CDR3 has 16 amino acids. In nucleotides, the CDR3 is TGTGCCAGCAGCAAAGGCAAGGGGAGCTCCTACAATGAGCAGTTCTTC. It translates to CASSKGKGSSYNEQFF.

This clone was observed a handful of times. The rearrangement joins TRBV30 to TRBJ1-2, with D perhaps TRBD1 (5 bases). Trimming took 4 bases from V and 4 from J, leaving 13 bases between them. Germline values: CDR1 GTSNPN, CDR2 SVGIG (reference sequence). This CDR3 spans 13 amino acids. The chain's CDR3 is CAWMQGASYGYTF. The CDR3 region has the DNA TGTGCCTGGATGCAAGGGGCGAGCTATGGCTACACCTTC.

The J gene is TRBJ2-7, the V gene TRBV7-6; 10 positions match TRBD2. The CDR3 totals 13 residues. Germline-derived CDR1 and CDR2 are SGHVS and FNYEAQ. The V and J ends lost 5 bases and 3 bases, in that order; junction bases with no gene match: 1. The CDR3 sequence: CASSRTSGYEQYF. The CDR3 coding sequence is TGTGCCAGCAGCCGGACTAGCGGCTACGAGCAGTACTTC. Together with reference TRBV7-6 and TRBJ2-7, the CDR3 gives the full variable domain: GAGVSQSPRYKVTKRGQDVALRCDPISGHVSLYWYRQALGQGPEFLTYFNYEAQQDKSGLPNDRFSAERPEGSISTLTIQRTEQRDSAMYRCASSRTSGYEQYFGPGTRLTVT.

This clone was observed a handful of times. V usage is TRBV18 and J usage is TRBJ2-1; tentatively, D is TRBD1 or TRBD2 (6 bases each). V was shortened by 0 bases and J by 3 bases, with 15 bases between the two germline ends. This CDR3 comprises 17 residues. Germline V gene lookup returns CDR1 KGHSH and CDR2 LQKENI. CDR3 in amino acids: CASSPPRGAQNYNEQFF. CDR3 sequence (DNA): TGTGCCAGCTCACCACCGAGGGGGGCGCAAAACTACAATGAGCAGTTCTTC.

This clone was observed a handful of times. The chain employs TRBV7-9 and TRBJ2-2; no firm D call. This CDR3 comprises 15 residues. The germline gives CDR1 SEHNR, CDR2 FQNEAQ (reference sequence). The V end was cut by 2 bases, the J end by 0 bases, with 7 bases between. CDR3 sequence reads: CASSLTASNTGELFF. The CDR3 nucleotides are TGTGCCAGCAGCTTAACGGCCTCGAACACCGGGGAGCTGTTTTTT.

This chain links TRBV15 with TRBJ1-4; TRBD1 aligns across 11 bases. CDR3 size: 15 residues. CDR1 LNHNV and CDR2 YYDKDF come from the germline V gene (reference sequence). The junction had 2 bases not matched to a gene; V was cut back by 0 bases and J by 8 bases. The CDR3 sequence: CATSRDGTGGEKLFF. The CDR3 DNA is TGTGCCACCAGCAGAGACGGGACAGGGGGAGAAAAACTGTTTTTT.

The chain couples TRBV7-2 to TRBJ2-7; 9 bases agree with TRBD2. The CDR3 has 16 residues. V dropped 1 base and J dropped 5; count of bases not matched to a gene: 9. The germline CDR1 and CDR2 sequences are SGHTA and FQGNSA. CDR3 amino acids: CASSLEPLGLAHEQYF. CDR3 nucleotides: TGTGCCAGCAGCTTAGAGCCTTTGGGACTAGCACACGAGCAGTACTTC. The full variable domain, rest sourced from reference TRBV7-2 and TRBJ2-7, is GAGVSQSPSNKVTEKGKDVELRCDPISGHTALYWYRQSLGQGLEFLIYFQGNSAPDKSGLPSDRFSAERTGGSVSTLTIQRTQQEDSAVYLCASSLEPLGLAHEQYFGPGTRLTVT.

This clone was seen only once. This sequence joins TRBV27 and TRBJ2-1; tentatively, D is TRBD2 (5 bases). CDR1 is MNHEY and CDR2 is SMNVEV in the germline V gene (reference sequence). Trimming took off 6 bases at V and 6 bases at J, with 15 bases between the two ends. This CDR3 spans 14 amino acids. CDR3 coding DNA: TGTGCCAGCAGGCTAGGGCTAGCAGCCAATGAGCAGTTCTTC. Translating gives CASRLGLAANEQFF.

Only a few counts were recorded for this clone. This chain connects TRBV28 to TRBJ1-1; D not resolved. The CDR3 sequence is 13 residues long. The V gene lost 5 bases and the J gene lost 1 base, with 8 bases spanning the gap. The germline V gene encodes CDR1 MDHEN and CDR2 SYDVKM. Here the CDR3 reads CASSGHKNTEAFF. The CDR3 DNA sequence: TGTGCCAGCAGTGGCCATAAGAACACTGAAGCTTTCTTT.

The CDR3 DNA reads TGTGCCAGCGCCGGGGGCCGGACCCCCGGGCTCTATGGCTACACCTTC. This sequence encodes CASAGGRTPGLYGYTF. This chain connects TRBV27 to TRBJ1-2, with D possibly being TRBD1 (6 bases). Germline-derived CDR1 and CDR2 are MNHEY and SMNVEV (reference sequence). V lost 8 bases and J 4 bases, leaving 23 bases between the germline ends. CDR3 length equals 16 residues.

The V call is TRBV18, the J call TRBJ2-3; D is uncertain. This CDR3 has 13 amino acids. Germline V gene sequence: CDR1 KGHSH, CDR2 LQKENI. V was trimmed by 6 bases and J by 0 bases, leaving 7 bases between them. Here the CDR3 reads CASSPASTDTQYF. CDR3 DNA: TGTGCCAGCTCCCCTGCCAGCACAGATACGCAGTATTTT. The full variable domain, with the rest looked up from reference TRBV18 and TRBJ2-3, is NAGVMQNPRHLVRRRGQEARLRCSPMKGHSHVYWYRQLPEEGLKFMVYLQKENIIDESGMPKERFSAEFPKEGPSILRIQQVVRGDSAAYFCASSPASTDTQYFGPGTRLTVL.

The chain has TRBV19 and TRBJ1-2, with TRBD1 as a possible D gene (5 bases). This CDR3 region has 13 residues. Germline values: CDR1 LNHDA, CDR2 SQIVND (reference sequence). Trimming shortened V by 6 bases and J by 3 bases, and 11 bases separated the two germline ends. The CDR3: CASRRGEDYGYTF. The CDR3, as DNA: TGTGCCAGTAGGCGGGGGGAGGACTATGGCTACACCTTC.

The genes are TRBV4-1 and TRBJ2-1; 11 positions match TRBD1. This CDR3 comprises 15 residues. Germline values: CDR1 MGHRA, CDR2 YSYEKL. Unmatched junction bases numbered 5, after V lost 3 bases and J lost 7 bases. CDR3 nucleotides: TGCGCCAGCAGCCACTCCGGGACAGGGGGTAATGAGCAGTTCTTC. Protein product: CASSHSGTGGNEQFF.

The chain carries TRBV9 and TRBJ1-5; D remains ambiguous. The CDR3 extends over 13 amino acids. The V gene's germline CDR1 is SGDLS and CDR2 YYNGEE. V was pared by 1 base and J by 3 bases, with 5 bases between. CDR3 DNA: TGTGCCAGCAGCGTAAGTCACAATCAGCCCCAGCATTTT. Translated: CASSVSHNQPQHF.

The chain recombines TRBV29-1 with TRBJ2-1, with D maybe TRBD2 (6 bases). Germline values: CDR1 SQVTM, CDR2 ANQGSEA. This CDR3 is 14 amino acids long. The V end was cut by 2 bases, the J end by 2 bases, with 10 bases between. The CDR3 DNA follows: TGCAGCGTTGAACGGGGGATGGCCTACAATGAGCAGTTCTTC. As protein: CSVERGMAYNEQFF.

In its sample, this clone is medium-sized. This chain links TRBV19 with TRBJ1-2; 8 positions match TRBD1. This CDR3 is 15 amino acids long. V shed 7 bases and J 5 bases; nucleotides not matched to a gene: 12. CDR1 is LNHDA and CDR2 is SQIVND in the germline V gene (reference sequence). CDR3 protein: CASTMTGQGGYGYTF. Here the CDR3 DNA reads TGTGCCAGTACCATGACCGGACAGGGTGGGTATGGCTACACCTTC.

This clone was counted only a few times. The rearrangement uses TRBV5-5 and TRBJ1-1; 7 bases match TRBD1. CDR3 length: 15 residues. Germline CDR1 is SGHKS and CDR2 is YYEKEE (reference sequence). Trimming took 2 bases from V and 1 from J; bases not matched to a gene: 5. The CDR3 bases are TGTGCCAGCAGCTTTAAGGGGGCAAGGAACACTGAAGCTTTCTTT. Protein sequence: CASSFKGARNTEAFF.

The CDR3 loop is CASTEATGRGEKLFF. Written as DNA, the CDR3 is TGTGCCAGCACCGAAGCGACAGGGCGGGGTGAAAAACTGTTTTTT. This chain connects TRBV25-1 to TRBJ1-4, with TRBD1 identical over 7 bases. CDR3 length: 15 amino acids. The ends lost 7 bases at V and 7 bases at J; junction bases unmatched: 12. The germline CDR1 and CDR2 sequences are MGHDK and SYGVNS.